One and the same sample provided the 18 T cell receptor beta chains below, sequenced in a study of T cell repertoires in cytomegalovirus infection. The antigens these receptors bind are not known. TCRdb re-analysed the reads in MiXCR, keeping a single row per CDR3 protein. The table has under 7,000 distinct CDR3 sequences, 45% to 55% seen once; the top ten hold 89%. The specimen sequenced was PBMCs, sequenced either directly or after in vitro stimulation (not recorded which). All receptors derive from a human donor in good health (CMV status not recorded). Some clones in this sample may be carry-over from other donors' samples.

The rearrangement joins TRBV29-1 to TRBJ2-2; D tentatively fits TRBD1 or TRBD2 (5 bases each). The CDR3 length is 17 residues. Looked up from germline, CDR1 is SQVTM and CDR2 is ANQGSEA. V was shortened by 2 bases and J by 5 bases, with 21 bases between the two germline ends. CDR3 sequence: CSVEPFGRDPTTGELFF. CDR3 in DNA: TGCAGCGTTGAACCCTTCGGCCGGGACCCAACGACCGGGGAGCTGTTTTTT.

This chain uses TRBV3-1 with TRBJ1-2, with 11 bases lining up with TRBD1. CDR3 length: 16 amino acids. CDR1 is LGHDT, CDR2 YNNKEL, per germline (reference sequence). V lost 3 bases, J lost 8 bases, and 11 bases stayed unmatched. CDR3 DNA sequence: TGTGCCAGCAGCCACGGGACAGGGGGAACTGGGGGCGGCTACACCTTC. Its protein product is CASSHGTGGTGGGYTF.

On this clonotype itself: A read error may produce the germline difference seen at one junction end. The chain links TRBV7-7 to TRBJ1-3; no clear D. The CDR3 spans 13 residues. Germline loops: CDR1 SSHAT, CDR2 FNYEAQ (reference sequence). The CDR3 is CATLSELGSTIYF. CDR3 bases: TGTGCCACCCTTTCTGAACTAGGAAGCACCATATATTTT.

This clonotype was detected many times. The chain couples TRBV9 to TRBJ1-2, with D perhaps matching TRBD1 (6 bases). The CDR3 has 19 residues. Germline V lookup: CDR1 SGDLS, CDR2 YYNGEE. Trimming took 5 bases from V and 4 from J, leaving 30 bases between them. The CDR3 loop is CASSFTPDSYLLGPYGYTF. In DNA form, the CDR3 reads TGTGCCAGCAGTTTTACACCGGACAGCTACCTACTAGGGCCCTATGGCTACACCTTC.

This clonotype was seen ten or more times. A junction end diverges from the germline sequence, so it may reflect a read error. The chain is built from TRBV7-8 and TRBJ2-7; D is possibly TRBD1 (6 bases). This CDR3 is 14 amino acids long. The germline CDR1 and CDR2 sequences are SGHVS and FQNEAQ. The CDR3 bases are TGTGCCAGCAGCTGGGACACCCCTGTCTACGAGAAGTACTTC. It is translated as CASSWDTPVYEKYF. Drawing the rest from reference TRBV7-8 and TRBJ2-7, the complete variable domain is GAGVSQSPRYKVAKRGQDVALRCDPISGHVSLFWYQQALGQGPEFLTYFQNEAQLDKSGLPSDRFFAERPEGSVSTLKIQRTQQEDSAVYLCASSWDTPVYEKYFGPGTRLTVT.

About this clonotype itself: One junction end does not reproduce the germline sequence, and a read error may be involved. V usage is TRBV7-8 and J usage is TRBJ2-7; unclear D gene. Germline CDR1 SGHVS, CDR2 FQNEAQ. CDR3 size: 14 residues. The CDR3 loop is CGTSWETPGDEQSF. CDR3 DNA sequence: TGTGGAACCAGCTGGGAAACCCCTGGCGACGAGCAGTCCTTC.

The rearrangement joins TRBV7-8 to TRBJ2-2; tentative D call: TRBD1 (5 bases). The CDR3 extends over 13 amino acids. Trimming shortened V by 4 bases and J by 6 bases, and 9 bases separated the two germline ends. Per germline, CDR1 SGHVS and CDR2 FQNEAQ. The CDR3 nucleotides are TGTGCCAGCAGCTGGGGCGCCGCCGGGGAGCTGTTTTTT. Amino acid sequence: CASSWGAAGELFF.

A word on this clonotype: The junction does not match germline at one end; this may be a read error. The V call is TRBV7-2, the J call TRBJ1-5, with a weak D call TRBD1 (5 bases). The CDR3 runs to 15 residues. In germline, CDR1 is SGHTA, CDR2 FQGNSA. CDR3 loop: CASSHGTAINQPQHF. CDR3 nucleotides: TGTGCCAGCAGCCACGGGACCGCTATCAATCAGCCACAGCATTTT.

This chain uses TRBV27 with TRBJ2-2, with 9 bases matching TRBD1. V was pared by 4 bases and J by 4 bases, with 16 bases of the junction left unmatched. The germline CDR1 and CDR2 sequences are MNHEY and SMNVEV (reference sequence). The CDR3 has 19 amino acids. The CDR3 sequence is CASSYAGTGRFLGTGELFF. The CDR3 DNA is TGTGCCAGCAGTTACGCCGGGACAGGGAGGTTCCTTGGCACCGGGGAGCTGTTTTTT.

This clonotype was counted only a few times. The chain joins TRBV12-3 or TRBV12-4 to TRBJ1-5, with D possibly being TRBD1 (6 bases). V gave up 8 bases and J gave up 3 bases, with 14 bases separating them. The CDR3 loop spans 14 amino acids. CDR3 DNA: TGTGCCAGCGCCCGGGGGCAGCTCAATCAGCCCCAGCATTTT. Protein product: CASARGQLNQPQHF.

This chain joins TRBV15 and TRBJ2-5; no clear D. Germline V gives CDR1 LNHNV, CDR2 YYDKDF (reference sequence). Trimming pared 2 bases from V and 2 bases from J, leaving 9 bases between. The CDR3 runs 14 residues. DNA for the CDR3: TGTGCCACCAGCAGACATGTGGGACAAGAGACCCAGTACTTC. Protein: CATSRHVGQETQYF.

The chain recombines TRBV7-2 with TRBJ1-1; 7 bases are shared with TRBD1. The CDR3 covers 14 residues. V was clipped by 5 bases and J by 5 bases; unmatched bases: 8. Germline V gene data show CDR1 as SGHTA and CDR2 as FQGNSA. The CDR3 spells CASSPTGSNTEAFF. The CDR3 region has the DNA TGTGCCAGCAGCCCGACAGGGTCCAATACTGAAGCTTTCTTT. Looking up the rest from reference TRBV7-2 and TRBJ1-1 gives the full variable domain: GAGVSQSPSNKVTEKGKDVELRCDPISGHTALYWYRQSLGQGLEFLIYFQGNSAPDKSGLPSDRFSAERTGGSVSTLTIQRTQQEDSAVYLCASSPTGSNTEAFFGQGTRLTVV.

Ten or more counts support this clonotype. The CDR3 nucleotides read TGTGCCAGCAGTGCCTCCTCGGGGAACACTGAAGCTTTCTTT. Translation gives CASSASSGNTEAFF. J is TRBJ1-1 and V is TRBV6-4; D remains unclear. CDR3 length equals 14 residues. CDR1 and CDR2 (germline): MRHNA, SNTAGT. The V gene lost 4 bases and the J gene lost 1 base, with 10 bases spanning the gap.

This clonotype appeared a few times. This likely comes from a read error, as the CDR3 has no conserved phenylalanine or tryptophan at its end. The DNA is omitted, as the CDR3 cannot be located on it reliably, and the CDR3 follows TCRdb's listing. The chain is built from TRBV7-2 and TRBJ1-5; TRBD1 reflects the table's D call only, with no check against the DNA. The CDR3 is 15 amino acids long, termini counted. Germline CDR1 reads SGHTA; CDR2 reads FQGNSA. The CDR3 protein is CASSPGTASNHPPHL.

The chain recombines TRBV28 with TRBJ2-7; a weak D match, TRBD2 (5 bases). Trimming pared 7 bases from V and 12 bases from J, leaving 25 bases between. This CDR3 spans 14 amino acids. Germline CDR1 MDHEN, CDR2 SYDVKM. The DNA of the CDR3 is TGTGCCAGCACTACCACCCAACTAGACTACGATCTGTACTTC. This sequence encodes CASTTTQLDYDLYF. Drawing the rest from reference TRBV28 and TRBJ2-7, the complete variable domain is DVKVTQSSRYLVKRTGEKVFLECVQDMDHENMFWYRQDPGLGLRLIYFSYDVKMKEKGDIPEGYSVSREKKERFSLILESASTNQTSMYLCASTTTQLDYDLYFGPGTRLTVT.

Concerning this clonotype itself: The CDR3 ends on some other residue instead of the conserved phenylalanine or tryptophan, so this is likely a read error. This chain joins TRBV5-1 and TRBJ2-1; D possibly corresponds to TRBD2 (6 bases). The J call is doubtful: the DNA matches TRBJ2-7 better. CDR1 is SGHRS and CDR2 is YFSETQ in the germline V gene. There are 15 residues in the CDR3. The DNA of the CDR3 is TGTGCCAGCAGCTTGTTCTCGACAGCGGGCAATGAGCAGTACTTA. Translation gives CASSLFSTAGNEQYL.

With regard to this clonotype: An end of the junction differs from the germline gene, which may be a read error. The chain couples TRBV7-8 to TRBJ2-7; unclear D gene. The CDR3 has 14 amino acids. The germline CDR1 and CDR2 sequences are SGHVS and FQNEAQ. CDR3 sequence: CASSFDTPGHEPYF. The CDR3 region has the DNA TGTGCCAGCAGCTTTGACACCCCTGGCCACGAGCCGTACTTC. Using reference TRBV7-8 and TRBJ2-7 for the parts outside the CDR3, the full variable domain is GAGVSQSPRYKVAKRGQDVALRCDPISGHVSLFWYQQALGQGPEFLTYFQNEAQLDKSGLPSDRFFAERPEGSVSTLKIQRTQQEDSAVYLCASSFDTPGHEPYFGPGTRLTVT.

As regards this clonotype: Relative to the germline gene, one junction end is altered; a read error may explain this. This chain joins TRBV27 and TRBJ2-3, with 7 bases matching TRBD2. Germline V gene sequence: CDR1 MNHEY, CDR2 SMNVEV (reference sequence). CDR3 length: 17 amino acids. The CDR3 coding sequence is TGTGCCAGCAGTTTTCTCTTCACTAGCGATGGCACAGATACGCCGTATTTT. Translating gives CASSFLFTSDGTDTPYF.